This T cell receptor (beta chain) was retrieved from a study of shared clonotypes between healthy human individuals (dated by TCRdb to 2020 to 2022). In terms of the full investigation: A couple of women and a few men aged 18 to 49 years were included in the cohort. Between about 0.8 and 9 billion PBMCs per donor were obtained by leukapheresis. Libraries were prepared and TCR repertoires were sequenced by different laboratories using diverse techniques, in order to increase sequencing depth and limit assay-specific biases. The study deeply sequenced blood TCR repertoires of about 5 healthy adults to estimate repertoire size and the extent of clonotype sharing between individuals. Per donor, three plates each were used for CD4 naive and CD4 memory, two for CD8 naive, and one for CD8 memory. Summary of the overall study and its limitations: Estimated clonotype richness was generally larger for naive than for memory subsets. Only blood was sampled, and tissue TCR repertoires likely differ from those in blood. Based on pairwise subsampling, the degree of clonotype sharing among donors was expected to be affected by sequencing depth. The genetic and exposure-history diversity represented was limited by the small number of donors. Compared with non-shared clonotypes, the clonotypes found in all four sorted-subset donors had higher generation probabilities. About 5% of naive CD4, 3% to 4% of naive CD8, about 2.5% of memory CD4, and over 0.35% of memory CD8 clonotypes were shared across a few donors. Even with the large sequencing depth, rarefaction of the sorted-subset datasets indicated that sequencing was incomplete.

As concerns this clone: This clone's antigen is unknown. No base-level quality is on record; no much larger clone is a single base apart. Other DNA sequences in the same sample also yield this CDR3.

Using the deep immunoSEQ assay, multiplex PCR amplified TCR CDR3 regions from genomic DNA. Extracted genomic DNA from each cell subset was distributed evenly across all wells of several immunoSEQ 96-well plates, and each plate was treated as a replicate. Each replicate PCR for sorted subsets received about 0.2 ug genomic DNA, equal to about 29,000 T cell genomes. Purified libraries were quantified with a Qubit 3.0 fluorometer, sized on a Bioanalyzer 2100, and re-quantified with the KAPA Library Quantification kit. Each immunoSEQ 96-well plate was sequenced on its own single-read 150-cycle Illumina NextSeq 550 flow cell. In the original analysis: Because the immunoSEQ output included only junctional sequences and no quality scores, the filtering could not be the same as the filtering used for full-length reads. To assign V/J genes and CDR3, sequences were annotated using PyIR, a Python wrapper for IgBLAST v1.9, with IMGT germline references. Any read was removed if the V/J assignment was weak (E-value above 1e-6), the CDR3 was missing, or the read contained stop codons, out-of-frame junctions, or ambiguous translated residues. V3J clonotypes were defined as sequences sharing the same inferred V gene, J gene, and CDR3 amino acid sequence. To compute the percentage overlap between repertoires, the number of shared unique clonotypes was divided by the size of the smaller repertoire. RTK rarefaction, the Chao1 estimator, and Recon v2.1 estimates of unobserved clonotypes were used to assess repertoire richness. For all TCRbeta clonotypes obtained by the gDNA method from four donors, generation probabilities were computed with OLGA. The table comes from immuneACCESS by way of TCRdb, which keeps in-frame sequences with V and J called. Part of the clones is missing from these tables; in studies checked, under half for an unresolved V gene and the rest for unknown reasons. The V and J calls and the clone size are those of that table, but D and trimming were determined from the DNA. Within this sample are approximately 1.5 million clones, with roughly 98.5% of them counted one time only. Clones ranked in the top ten supply about 0.34% of the sample.

V and J are truncated by 6 bases and 3 bases respectively, leaving an intervening sequence of 12 bases. The CDR3 contains 14 residues, cysteine and phenylalanine counted. Left in the record is the CDR3 DNA by itself, 42 bases read in frame from the first base. The CDR1 and CDR2 encoded by the germline V gene are SNHLY and FYNNEI. Donors were healthy HIV-negative adults with no recently reported acute infections or vaccinations. Every donor was a Caucasian adult residing in Nashville, Tennessee, USA. CD4+ T cells were enriched by magnetic negative selection, after which naive cells were positively selected on CD45RA and the negative fraction was taken as the memory subset. Blood was obtained by leukapheresis, after which PBMCs were separated by Ficoll-Histopaque density gradient centrifugation and cryopreserved in liquid nitrogen vapor phase. Purity and quantity of every magnetically sorted T cell population were checked by analytical flow cytometry. Each sorted fraction had its genomic DNA isolated and then quantified by UV absorbance on a Nanodrop 2000c.

The source of this sequence is a young man in good health. The chain employs TRBV2 and TRBJ1-3, and TRBD1 may be the D gene, going by 5 matching bases. The sequencing input was naive CD4+ T cells sorted from blood. The cell subset or site label, as the study defines it: CD45RA+ positively selected. This receptor carries the CDR3 CASSGQGGGNTIYF. The nucleotide sequence is TGTGCCAGCAGCGGGCAGGGCGGTGGAAACACCATATATTTT.